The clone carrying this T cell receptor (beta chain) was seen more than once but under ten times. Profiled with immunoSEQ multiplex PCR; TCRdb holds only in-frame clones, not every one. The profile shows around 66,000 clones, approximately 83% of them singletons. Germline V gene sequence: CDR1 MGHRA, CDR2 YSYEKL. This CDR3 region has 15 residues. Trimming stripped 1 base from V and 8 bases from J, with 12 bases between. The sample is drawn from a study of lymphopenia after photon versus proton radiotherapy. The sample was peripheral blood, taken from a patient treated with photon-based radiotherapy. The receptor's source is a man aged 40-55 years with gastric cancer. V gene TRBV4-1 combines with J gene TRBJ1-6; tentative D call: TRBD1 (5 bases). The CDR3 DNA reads TGCGCCAGCAGCCAAGTGCGGGGCGGCGATTCACCCCTCCACTTT. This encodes CASSQVRGGDSPLHF.